These 19 T cell receptor beta chains came from one sample sequenced in a study of T cells after yellow fever vaccination. From the 5' RACE reads, TCRdb called clonotypes with MiXCR, one entry per CDR3 protein. The sample consists of under 400,000 distinct CDR3 sequences, 11% of them appearing once. The sample here was PBMCs, taken on the day of the first yellow fever vaccination. Receptors were obtained from a man between 18 and 35 years old who received the YFV17D yellow fever vaccine.

This clonotype has only one observation. The chain links TRBV25-1 to TRBJ2-1; D gene uncertain. This CDR3 has 10 residues. Germline CDR1 reads MGHDK; CDR2 reads SYGVNS. Trimming shortened V by 4 bases and J by 7 bases, and 2 bases separated the two germline ends. CDR3 coding DNA: TGTGCCAGCAGTGCTAATGAGCAGTTCTTC. Translation: CASSANEQFF.

The V and J genes are TRBV3-1 and TRBJ2-2; D may be TRBD2 (6 bases). The CDR3 length is 18 residues. The germline V gene encodes CDR1 LGHDT and CDR2 YNNKEL (reference sequence). V gave up 0 bases and J gave up 2 bases, with 16 bases separating them. In DNA form, the CDR3 reads TGTGCCAGCAGCCAAGATGGTTGGGGGACTTTCAACACCGGGGAGCTGTTTTTT. It codes for CASSQDGWGTFNTGELFF.

The CDR3 protein is CASSQDLDREQFF. Written as DNA, the CDR3 is TGCGCCAGCAGCCAAGATCTGGACCGAGAGCAGTTCTTC. This chain joins TRBV4-1 and TRBJ2-1; D is unresolved. V shed 0 bases and J shed 10 bases, with 10 bases lying between them. CDR1 is MGHRA and CDR2 is YSYEKL in the germline V gene. CDR3 length: 13 residues.

With respect to this clonotype: A read error may be the cause here, since a much bigger clone is one base away. The chain couples TRBV5-1 to TRBJ2-4; D tentatively fits TRBD1 or TRBD2 (6 bases each). CDR1 SGHRS and CDR2 YFSETQ come from the germline V gene. This CDR3 region has 19 residues. Trimming shortened V by 4 bases and J by 0 bases, and 23 bases separated the two germline ends. The DNA for the CDR3 is TGCGCCAGCAGCATAACTCCTTGGGGGGCGGGACTAGCCAAAAACATTCAGTACTTC. Translating gives CASSITPWGAGLAKNIQYF. Combining the CDR3 with reference TRBV5-1 and TRBJ2-4 gives the whole variable domain KAGVTQTPRYLIKTRGQQVTLSCSPISGHRSVSWYQQTPGQGLQFLFEYFSETQRNKGNFPGRFSGRQFSNSRSEMNVSTLELGDSALYLCASSITPWGAGLAKNIQYFGAGTRLSVL.

CDR3 nucleotides: TGTGCCATCAGTGAGGAAACAGGGGGGTACTACGAGCAGTACGTC. Its translation is CAISEETGGYYEQYV. V gene TRBV10-3 combines with J gene TRBJ2-7; 8 bases map to TRBD1. Losses at the gene ends were 2 bases for V and 3 bases for J; bases not matched to a gene: 6. The length of the CDR3 is 15 residues. Per germline, CDR1 ENHRY and CDR2 SYGVKD.

The rearrangement links TRBV12-3 or TRBV12-4 to TRBJ2-5, with D perhaps matching TRBD1 (7 bases). This CDR3 has 16 residues. Trimming shortened V by 4 bases and J by 3 bases, and 18 bases separated the two germline ends. The CDR3 loop is CASSWLSGGGEETQYF. In DNA form, the CDR3 reads TGTGCCAGCAGTTGGCTCTCAGGAGGGGGCGAAGAGACCCAGTACTTC.

This clonotype was recorded a few times. J is TRBJ2-5 and V is TRBV14; TRBD2 is a possible D gene (6 bases). V lost 4 bases, J lost 3 bases, and 15 bases lay in between. CDR1 is SGHDN and CDR2 is FVKESK in the germline V gene. The CDR3 is 15 amino acids. CDR3 DNA: TGTGCCAGCAGCCCCAAGATATGGGGGGAAGAGACCCAGTACTTC. The encoded protein is CASSPKIWGEETQYF.

The V call is TRBV14, the J call TRBJ2-5; 7 nucleotides line up with TRBD1. CDR1 and CDR2 (germline): SGHDN, FVKESK. CDR3 length equals 18 residues. V trimming: 2 bases; J trimming: 4 bases; junction bases outside the gene matches: 16. CDR3 DNA: TGTGCCAGCAGCCAATTACTAAGCAGGGGGATAGTTGGAGAGACCCAGTACTTC. Translation gives CASSQLLSRGIVGETQYF.

The chain combines TRBV14 with TRBJ2-6; no firm D call. V gave up 0 bases and J gave up 6 bases, with 21 bases separating them. Germline V CDR1 and CDR2: SGHDN, FVKESK. The CDR3 has 19 residues. CDR3 sequence (DNA): TGTGCCAGCAGCCAAGAAAGCTGGGCCGCTGGTATAGAGGCCAACGTCCTGACTTTC. This encodes CASSQESWAAGIEANVLTF. Supplemented by reference TRBV14 and TRBJ2-6, the full variable domain reads EAGVTQFPSHSVIEKGQTVTLRCDPISGHDNLYWYRRVMGKEIKFLLHFVKESKQDESGMPNNRFLAERTGGTYSTLKVQPAELEDSGVYFCASSQESWAAGIEANVLTFGAGSRLTVL.

The V gene is TRBV6-6, the J gene TRBJ2-7, with D perhaps TRBD1 (5 bases). The germline V and J ends were trimmed by 6 bases and 3 bases, with 12 bases remaining between them. The CDR3 is 13 amino acids. CDR1 MNHNY and CDR2 SVGAGI come from the germline V gene (reference sequence). Written as DNA, the CDR3 is TGTGCCAGCAGCGCAGGGATCAACTACGAGCAGTACGTC. As protein: CASSAGINYEQYV.

The rearrangement uses TRBV20-1 and TRBJ2-2, with 13 bases aligning to TRBD2. The CDR3 loop spans 19 amino acids. V shed 5 bases and J 6 bases; nucleotides not matched to a gene: 18. CDR1 DFQATT and CDR2 SNEGSKA come from the germline V gene (reference sequence). CDR3 residues: CSAFTSGGGRLPGSGELFF. DNA for the CDR3: TGCAGTGCTTTCACTAGCGGGGGGGGCCGTCTACCTGGGTCCGGGGAGCTGTTTTTT.

In this sample, this clonotype turned up many times. V and J are TRBV4-2 and TRBJ2-2, with D unresolved. CDR1 and CDR2 (germline): LGHNA, YNFKEQ. This CDR3 comprises 19 residues. The V end was cut by 0 bases, the J end by 0 bases, with 17 bases between. In DNA form, the CDR3 reads TGTGCCAGCAGCCAAGAAGGAGTAGAGAGCAGACCGAACACCGGGGAGCTGTTTTTT. Its protein is CASSQEGVESRPNTGELFF.

This clonotype was picked up a small number of times. The chain combines TRBV6-1 with TRBJ2-7, with TRBD1 matching over 8 bases. The junction had 9 bases not matched to a gene; V was cut back by 8 bases and J by 3 bases. Germline V gene data show CDR1 as MNHNS and CDR2 as SASEGT. This CDR3 has 14 amino acids. The CDR3 bases are TGTGCCAGCCGGGACAGGCTCCCACACTACGAGCAGTACTTC. It is translated as CASRDRLPHYEQYF.

A few counts support this clonotype. The V call is TRBV6-1, the J call TRBJ2-7, with D perhaps TRBD1 or TRBD2 (5 bases each). From germline, CDR1 is MNHNS and CDR2 SASEGT. This CDR3 region has 12 residues. V lost 6 bases to trimming and J lost 6 bases, with 12 bases between them. CDR3 sequence reads: CASSLGTLEQYV. Written as DNA, the CDR3 is TGTGCCAGCAGCCTGGGGACCCTCGAGCAGTACGTC.

The rearrangement uses TRBV12-3 or TRBV12-4 and TRBJ2-7; TRBD1 matches at 9 bases. CDR3 length equals 15 residues. Trimming took 3 bases from V and 3 from J; bases not matched to a gene: 6. This chain's CDR3 is CASSFPGQGFYEQYF. CDR3 nucleotide sequence: TGTGCCAGCAGTTTCCCGGGACAGGGATTCTACGAGCAGTACTTC.

The chain employs TRBV4-1 and TRBJ1-4; a weak D match, TRBD1 (5 bases). The CDR3 is 14 amino acids. Per germline, CDR1 MGHRA and CDR2 YSYEKL. The V end was cut by 6 bases, the J end by 2 bases, with 10 bases between. The CDR3 loop reads CASRRGGTNEKLFF. The CDR3 nucleotides are TGCGCCAGCAGACGGGGGGGGACTAATGAAAAACTGTTTTTT.

This clonotype has more than one count but fewer than ten. This chain connects TRBV4-1 to TRBJ1-1; TRBD1 matches at 8 bases. CDR1 is MGHRA, CDR2 YSYEKL, per germline. There are 17 residues in the CDR3. V lost 1 base, J lost 1 base, and 8 bases stayed unmatched. CDR3 bases: TGCGCCAGCAGCCAAGGGACAGGGAGGCGGCGGAACACTGAAGCTTTCTTT. This gives the protein CASSQGTGRRRNTEAFF.

This clonotype was found a few times. This chain connects TRBV12-5 to TRBJ2-1, with a possible D match to TRBD1 (6 bases). This CDR3 contains 15 residues. Looked up from germline, CDR1 is LGHNT and CDR2 is FRNRAP. Trimming shortened V by 7 bases and J by 9 bases, and 22 bases separated the two germline ends. The CDR3 DNA sequence: TGTGCTAGTGCTAACTTAAATATGGGGGCTTCTGAGCAGTTCTTC. Translated: CASANLNMGASEQFF.

This chain joins TRBV12-3 or TRBV12-4 and TRBJ1-3; possibly TRBD1 for D (5 bases). V was clipped by 6 bases and J by 0 bases, with 12 bases between them. The CDR3 runs 15 residues. CDR3 in amino acids: CASSLWDFSGNTIYF. The CDR3 nucleotides are TGTGCCAGCAGCCTCTGGGACTTCTCTGGAAACACCATATATTTT.